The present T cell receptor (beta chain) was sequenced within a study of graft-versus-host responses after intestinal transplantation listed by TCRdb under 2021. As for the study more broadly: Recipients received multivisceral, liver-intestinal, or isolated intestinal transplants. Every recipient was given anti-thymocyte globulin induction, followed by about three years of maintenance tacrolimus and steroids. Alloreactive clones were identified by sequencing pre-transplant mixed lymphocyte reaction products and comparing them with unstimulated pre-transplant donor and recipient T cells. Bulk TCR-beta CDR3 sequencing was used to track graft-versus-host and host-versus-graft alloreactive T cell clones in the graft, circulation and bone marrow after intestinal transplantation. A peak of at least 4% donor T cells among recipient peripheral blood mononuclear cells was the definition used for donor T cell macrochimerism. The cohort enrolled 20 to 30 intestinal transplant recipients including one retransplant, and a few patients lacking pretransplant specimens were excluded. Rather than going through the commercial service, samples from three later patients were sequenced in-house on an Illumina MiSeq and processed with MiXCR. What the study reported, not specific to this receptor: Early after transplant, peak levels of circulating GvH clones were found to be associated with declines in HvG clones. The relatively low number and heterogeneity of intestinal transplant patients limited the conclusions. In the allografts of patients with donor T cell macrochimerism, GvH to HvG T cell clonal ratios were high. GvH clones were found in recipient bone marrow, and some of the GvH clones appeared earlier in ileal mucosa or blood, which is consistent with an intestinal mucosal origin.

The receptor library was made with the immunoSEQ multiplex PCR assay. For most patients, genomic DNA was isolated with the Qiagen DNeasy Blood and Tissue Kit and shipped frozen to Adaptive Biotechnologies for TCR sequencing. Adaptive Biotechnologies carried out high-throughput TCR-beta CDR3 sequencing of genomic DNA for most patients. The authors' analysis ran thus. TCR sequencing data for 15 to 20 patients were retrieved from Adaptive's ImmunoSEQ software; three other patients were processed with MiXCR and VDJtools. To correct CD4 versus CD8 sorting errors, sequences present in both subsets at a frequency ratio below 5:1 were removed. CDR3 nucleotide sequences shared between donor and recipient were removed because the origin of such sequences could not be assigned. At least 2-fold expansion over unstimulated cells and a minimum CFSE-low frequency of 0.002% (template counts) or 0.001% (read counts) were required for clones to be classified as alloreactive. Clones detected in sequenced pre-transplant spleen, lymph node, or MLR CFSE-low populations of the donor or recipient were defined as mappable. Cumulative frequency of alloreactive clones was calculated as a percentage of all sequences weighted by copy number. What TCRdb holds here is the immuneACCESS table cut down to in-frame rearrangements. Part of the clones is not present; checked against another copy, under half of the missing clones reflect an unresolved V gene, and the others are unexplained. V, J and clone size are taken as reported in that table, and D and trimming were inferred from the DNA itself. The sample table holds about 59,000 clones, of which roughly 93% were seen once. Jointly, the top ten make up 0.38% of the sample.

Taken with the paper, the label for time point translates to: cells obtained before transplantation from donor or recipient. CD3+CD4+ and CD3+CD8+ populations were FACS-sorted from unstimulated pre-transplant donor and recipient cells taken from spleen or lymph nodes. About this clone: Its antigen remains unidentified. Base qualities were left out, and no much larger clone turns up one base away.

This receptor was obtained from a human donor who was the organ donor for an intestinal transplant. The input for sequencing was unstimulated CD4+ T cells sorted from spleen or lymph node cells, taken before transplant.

The nucleotide sequence reads TGTGCCAGCAGCCGGACCCGTCAAGAGACCCAGTACTTC. The resulting protein is CASSRTRQETQYF. This chain is built from TRBV6-5 and TRBJ2-5, with the D gene call left open. Trimming removed 6 bases from V and 2 bases from J, leaving 10 bases between the germline ends. Spanning cysteine to phenylalanine, the CDR3 consists of 13 amino acids. The read is trimmed to its CDR3 DNA, 39 bases read in frame from base 1. The germline V gene encodes CDR1 MNHEY and CDR2 SVGAGI.